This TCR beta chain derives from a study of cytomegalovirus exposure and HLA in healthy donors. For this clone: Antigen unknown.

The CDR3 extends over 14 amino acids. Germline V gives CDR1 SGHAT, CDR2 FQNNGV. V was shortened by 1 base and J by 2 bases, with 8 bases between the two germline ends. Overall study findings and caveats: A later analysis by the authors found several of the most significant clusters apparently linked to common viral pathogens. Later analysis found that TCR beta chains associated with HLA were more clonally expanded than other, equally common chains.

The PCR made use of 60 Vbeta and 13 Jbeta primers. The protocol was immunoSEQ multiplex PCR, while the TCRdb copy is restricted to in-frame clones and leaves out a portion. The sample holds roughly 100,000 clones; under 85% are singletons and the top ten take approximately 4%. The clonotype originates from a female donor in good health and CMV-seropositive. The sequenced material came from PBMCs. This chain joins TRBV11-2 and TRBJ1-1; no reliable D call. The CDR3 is CASSLGPSNTEAFF. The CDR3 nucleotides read TGTGCCAGCAGCTTAGGGCCAAGTAACACTGAAGCTTTCTTT.